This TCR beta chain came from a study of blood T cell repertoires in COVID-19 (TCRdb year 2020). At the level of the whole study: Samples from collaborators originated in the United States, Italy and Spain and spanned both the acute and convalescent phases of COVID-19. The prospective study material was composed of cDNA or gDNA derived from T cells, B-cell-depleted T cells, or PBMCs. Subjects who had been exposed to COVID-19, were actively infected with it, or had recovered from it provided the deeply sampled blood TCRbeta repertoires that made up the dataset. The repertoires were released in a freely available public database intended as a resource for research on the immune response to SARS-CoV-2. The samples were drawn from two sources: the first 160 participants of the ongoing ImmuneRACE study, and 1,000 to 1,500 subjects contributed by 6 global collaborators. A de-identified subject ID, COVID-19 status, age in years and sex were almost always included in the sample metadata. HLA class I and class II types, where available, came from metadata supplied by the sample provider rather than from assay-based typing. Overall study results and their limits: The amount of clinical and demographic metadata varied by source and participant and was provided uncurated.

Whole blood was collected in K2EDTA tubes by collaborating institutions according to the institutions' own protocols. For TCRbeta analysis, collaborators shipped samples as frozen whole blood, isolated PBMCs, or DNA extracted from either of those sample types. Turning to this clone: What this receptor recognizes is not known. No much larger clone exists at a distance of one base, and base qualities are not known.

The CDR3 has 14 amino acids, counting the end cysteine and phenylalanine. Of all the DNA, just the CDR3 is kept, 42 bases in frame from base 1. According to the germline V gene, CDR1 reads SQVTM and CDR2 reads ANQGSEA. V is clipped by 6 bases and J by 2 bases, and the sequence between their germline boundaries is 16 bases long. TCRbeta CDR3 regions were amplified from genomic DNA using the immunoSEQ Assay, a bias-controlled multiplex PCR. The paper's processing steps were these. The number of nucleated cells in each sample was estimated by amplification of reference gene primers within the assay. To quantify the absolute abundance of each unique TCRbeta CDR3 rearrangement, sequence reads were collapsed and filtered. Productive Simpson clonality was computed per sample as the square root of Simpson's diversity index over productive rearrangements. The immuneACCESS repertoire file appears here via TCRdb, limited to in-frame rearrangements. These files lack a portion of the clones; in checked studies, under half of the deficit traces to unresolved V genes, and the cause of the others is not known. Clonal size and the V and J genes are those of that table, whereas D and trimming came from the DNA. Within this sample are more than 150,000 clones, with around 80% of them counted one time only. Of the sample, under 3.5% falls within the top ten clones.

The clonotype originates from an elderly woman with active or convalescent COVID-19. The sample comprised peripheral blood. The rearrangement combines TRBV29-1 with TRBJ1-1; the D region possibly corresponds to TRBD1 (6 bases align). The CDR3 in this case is CSVLSWTDNTEAFF. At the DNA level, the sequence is TGCAGCGTCCTGTCCTGGACAGACAACACTGAAGCTTTCTTT.